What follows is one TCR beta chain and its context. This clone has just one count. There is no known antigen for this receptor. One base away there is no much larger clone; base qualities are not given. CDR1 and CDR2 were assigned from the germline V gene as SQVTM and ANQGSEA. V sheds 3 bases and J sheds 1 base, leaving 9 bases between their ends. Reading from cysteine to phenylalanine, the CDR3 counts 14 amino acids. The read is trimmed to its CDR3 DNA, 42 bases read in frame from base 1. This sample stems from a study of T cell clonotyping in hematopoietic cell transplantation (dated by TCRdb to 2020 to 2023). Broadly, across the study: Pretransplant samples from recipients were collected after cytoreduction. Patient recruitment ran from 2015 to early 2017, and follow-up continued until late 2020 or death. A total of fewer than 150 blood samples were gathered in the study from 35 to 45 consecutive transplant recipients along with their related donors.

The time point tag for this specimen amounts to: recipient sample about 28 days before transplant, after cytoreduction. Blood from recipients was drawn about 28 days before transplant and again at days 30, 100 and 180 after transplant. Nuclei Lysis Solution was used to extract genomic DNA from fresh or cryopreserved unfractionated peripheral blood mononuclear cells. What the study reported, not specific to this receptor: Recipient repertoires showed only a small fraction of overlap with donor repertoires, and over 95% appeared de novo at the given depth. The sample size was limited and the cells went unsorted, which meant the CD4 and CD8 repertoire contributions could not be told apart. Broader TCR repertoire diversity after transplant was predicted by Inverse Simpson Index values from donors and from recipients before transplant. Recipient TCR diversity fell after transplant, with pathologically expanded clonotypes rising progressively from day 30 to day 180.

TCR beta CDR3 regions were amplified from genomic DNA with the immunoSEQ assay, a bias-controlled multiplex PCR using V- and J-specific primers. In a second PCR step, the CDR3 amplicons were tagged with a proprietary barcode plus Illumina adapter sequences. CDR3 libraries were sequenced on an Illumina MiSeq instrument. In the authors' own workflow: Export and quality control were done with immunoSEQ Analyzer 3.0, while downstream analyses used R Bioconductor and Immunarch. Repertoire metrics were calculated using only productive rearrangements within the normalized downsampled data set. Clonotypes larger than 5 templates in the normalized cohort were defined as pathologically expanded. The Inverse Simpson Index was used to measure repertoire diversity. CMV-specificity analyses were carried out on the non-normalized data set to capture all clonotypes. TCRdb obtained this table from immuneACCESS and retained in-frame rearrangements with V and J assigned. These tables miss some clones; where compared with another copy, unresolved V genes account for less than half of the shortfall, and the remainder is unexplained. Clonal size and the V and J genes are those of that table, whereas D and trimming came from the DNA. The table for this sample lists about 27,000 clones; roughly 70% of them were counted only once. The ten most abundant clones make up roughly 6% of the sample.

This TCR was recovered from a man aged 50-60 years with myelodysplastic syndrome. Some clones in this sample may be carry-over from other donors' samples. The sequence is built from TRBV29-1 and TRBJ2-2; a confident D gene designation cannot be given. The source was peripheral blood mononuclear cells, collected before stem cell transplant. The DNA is TGCAGCGTTGAGGACCGACGGAACACCGGGGAGCTGTTTTTT. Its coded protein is CSVEDRRNTGELFF.